This TCR beta chain stems from a study of shared clonotypes between healthy human individuals (dated by TCRdb to 2020 to 2021). Study-wide context: The cohort comprised two women and a few men aged 18 to 49 years. Leukapheresis yielded between about 0.9 and 8.9 billion PBMCs per donor. For each donor, three plates each were used for CD4 naive and CD4 memory, two plates were used for CD8 naive, and one plate was used for CD8 memory. Different laboratories and diverse techniques were used to prepare libraries and sequence TCR repertoires, to increase sequencing depth and limit assay-specific biases. To estimate repertoire size and how much clonotype sharing occurs between individuals, the study deeply sequenced the blood TCR repertoires of roughly 5 healthy adults.

Donors were healthy HIV-negative adults with no recently reported acute infections or vaccinations. Every donor was a Caucasian adult residing in Nashville, Tennessee, USA. CD8 memory samples were composed of magnetically selected CD45RO+ cells combined with CCR7-negative CD45RA+ effector memory (TemRA) cells. Blood was collected by leukapheresis, and PBMCs were isolated by Ficoll-Histopaque density gradient centrifugation and then cryopreserved in liquid nitrogen vapor phase. Analytical flow cytometry was used to check the purity and quantity of every magnetically sorted T cell population. Each sorted fraction had its genomic DNA isolated and then quantified by UV absorbance on a Nanodrop 2000c. TCR CDR3 regions were amplified from genomic DNA by multiplex PCR using the deep immunoSEQ assay. Extracted genomic DNA from each cell subset was distributed evenly across all wells of several immunoSEQ 96-well plates, and each plate was treated as a replicate. Each replicate PCR for sorted subsets received 200 ng genomic DNA, equal to 30,000 or so T cell genomes. Purified libraries were quantified with a Qubit 3.0 fluorometer, sized on a Bioanalyzer 2100, and re-quantified with the KAPA Library Quantification kit. Each immunoSEQ 96-well plate was sequenced on its own single-read 150-cycle Illumina NextSeq 550 flow cell. The source study handled its data this way. Because the immunoSEQ output included only junctional sequences and no quality scores, the filtering could not be the same as the filtering used for full-length reads. To assign V/J genes and CDR3, sequences were annotated using PyIR, a Python wrapper for IgBLAST v1.9, with IMGT germline references. Reads with weak V/J assignments (E-value above 1e-6), missing CDR3, stop codons, out-of-frame junctions, or ambiguous translated residues were removed. A V3J clonotype was defined by an identical inferred V gene, J gene, and CDR3 amino acid sequence. To compute the percentage overlap between repertoires, the number of shared unique clonotypes was divided by the size of the smaller repertoire. Richness of each repertoire was evaluated using RTK rarefaction, the Chao1 estimator, and Recon v2.1 estimates of unobserved clonotypes. Generation probabilities were computed with OLGA for all TCRbeta clonotypes obtained by the gDNA method from four donors. Held by TCRdb, this immuneACCESS table contains in-frame sequences only and omits some clones. Under half of the omission traces to an unresolved V gene where checked; the cause of the rest is unknown. The V and J calls and clone size are taken from that table; D and trimming were inferred from the DNA. The sample includes 110,000 or so clones, with 68% observed a single time. About 25% of the sample lies in the top ten.

This clone was seen only once. The antigen this receptor binds is unknown. The input lacks base qualities; no much larger clone sits a single base away. Paper-wide results and their limitations: Sampling was restricted to blood, and TCR repertoires in tissues likely differ from the TCR repertoires found in blood. Roughly 5.2% of naive CD4, more than 3% of naive CD8, 2.3% of memory CD4, and around 0.42% of memory CD8 clonotypes were shared across a few donors. Naive subsets generally had larger estimated clonotype richness than memory subsets did. The small number of donors limited the genetic and exposure-history diversity represented. Incomplete sequencing was indicated by rarefaction of sorted-subset datasets, despite the large sequencing depth. Clonotypes shared by all four sorted-subset donors showed higher generation probabilities than non-shared clonotypes. Pairwise subsampling led to the expectation that sequencing depth would affect the degree of clonotype sharing among donors.

The germline V gene encodes CDR1 SGHRS and CDR2 YFSETQ. V is shortened by 4 bases, J by 1 base, and the region joining them spans 2 bases. Taken from cysteine to phenylalanine, the CDR3 has 11 residues. The only DNA kept is the CDR3, 33 bases in frame from the first base. The sample comprised memory CD8+ T cells sorted from blood. The cell subset or site tag for this specimen amounts to: CD45RO+ cells pooled with CCR7-negative TemRA cells. This clonotype originated in a woman in her 30s in good health. The sequence links TRBV5-1 to TRBJ2-5; no D gene can be assigned with confidence. The CDR3 is CASSLQETQYF. The DNA is TGCGCCAGCAGCCTCCAAGAGACCCAGTACTTC.